Following are 10 T cell receptor beta chains from one sample sequenced in a study of regulatory and conventional T cells in RAG deficiency. Conventional CD4+ T cells were sorted from blood as CD25-low CD127-high cells. This table comes from immunoSEQ multiplex PCR, and its TCRdb copy is limited to in-frame clones, with some not included. The sample consists of approximately 48,000 clones, approximately 90% of them appearing once. This sample also belongs to another study, concerning regulatory T cells. That publication notes: The PCR used 52 TRBV and 13 TRBJ primers.

The sequenced sample was CD4+ effector T cells sorted from blood. These receptors were taken from a human donor in good health.

This clone occurred a few times. The V call is TRBV6-1, the J call TRBJ2-7; tentatively, D is TRBD1 (5 bases). The CDR3 consists of 15 residues. The germline gives CDR1 MNHNS, CDR2 SASEGT. V lost 1 base and J 0 bases, leaving 10 bases between the germline ends. The CDR3 sequence is CASSEEAGSSYEQYF. CDR3 DNA sequence: TGTGCCAGCAGTGAAGAAGCAGGGTCCTCCTACGAGCAGTACTTC.

The chain has TRBV28 and TRBJ2-2; D may be TRBD2 (7 bases). This CDR3 is 14 amino acids long. Per germline, CDR1 MDHEN and CDR2 SYDVKM. V dropped 10 bases and J dropped 2 bases, with 14 bases sitting between them. Here the CDR3 DNA reads TGTGCCACTCTGGGGGGGGGCAACACCGGGGAGCTGTTTTTT. As protein: CATLGGGNTGELFF.

The CDR3 DNA reads as TGCGCCAGCAAACTAGCGGGAGGCCCTACCTACAATGAGCAGTTCTTC. Its translation is CASKLAGGPTYNEQFF. This chain uses TRBV5-1 with TRBJ2-1; 12 nucleotides agree with TRBD2. Germline V gives CDR1 SGHRS, CDR2 YFSETQ. The J segment lost 2 bases and the V segment lost 6 bases, leaving 6 bases of the junction unmatched. This CDR3 has 16 amino acids.

The V call is TRBV5-1, the J call TRBJ2-7, with 9 bases fitting TRBD1. CDR1 and CDR2 from the germline V gene are SGHRS and YFSETQ. This CDR3 is built from 15 residues. V gave up 3 bases and J gave up 2 bases; unmatched junction bases: 6. As DNA, the CDR3 is TGCGCCAGCAGCTCCGGCGGGGACAGGGCCTACGAGCAGTACTTC. As protein: CASSSGGDRAYEQYF.

This clone was seen a single time. The rearrangement joins TRBV2 to TRBJ1-1; no clear D. V was clipped by 7 bases and J by 0 bases, with 9 bases between them. Germline assignment: CDR1 SNHLY and CDR2 FYNNEI. CDR3 length equals 13 residues. CDR3 in DNA: TGTGCCAGCAAAGCGGATATGAACACTGAAGCTTTCTTT. It codes for CASKADMNTEAFF.

The V gene is TRBV7-6, the J gene TRBJ2-6; possibly TRBD1 or TRBD2 for D (5 bases each). This CDR3 has 16 amino acids. CDR1 is SGHVS, CDR2 FNYEAQ, per germline. Trimming stripped 3 bases from V and 2 bases from J, with 11 bases between. CDR3 sequence: CASSFSGTAGANVLTF. As DNA, the CDR3 is TGTGCCAGCAGCTTCTCCGGGACCGCTGGGGCCAACGTCCTGACTTTC.

This clone was observed a single time. This sequence joins TRBV10-1 and TRBJ1-6; 7 bases agree with TRBD1. The junction had 6 bases not matched to a gene; V was cut back by 3 bases and J by 7 bases. The CDR3 is 15 residues long. The V gene's germline CDR1 is WNHNN and CDR2 SYGVQD (reference sequence). The DNA for the CDR3 is TGCGCCAGCAGTGATCACCCGACAGGGAATTCACCCCTCCACTTT. Its translation is CASSDHPTGNSPLHF.

The V gene is TRBV7-2, the J gene TRBJ1-2; 7 nucleotides agree with TRBD1. CDR3 length equals 12 residues. After removal of 8 bases from V and 8 bases from J, the junction contained 8 bases not matched to a gene. CDR1 and CDR2 (germline): SGHTA, FQGNSA. DNA of the CDR3: TGTGCCAGCTTCAGACAGGGAGGAGGCTACACCTTC. It is translated as CASFRQGGGYTF.

In DNA, the CDR3 is TGTGCCAGCAGCCAAGAAAGAGGGCCAGCGGGGTACAATGAGCAGTTCTTC. Residues: CASSQERGPAGYNEQFF. This chain connects TRBV14 to TRBJ2-1; 7 bases match TRBD2. Trimming cost V 0 bases and J 4 bases; bases outside gene matches: 9. The CDR3 covers 17 residues. In germline, CDR1 is SGHDN, CDR2 FVKESK.

V gene TRBV5-5 combines with J gene TRBJ1-1; D is possibly TRBD1 (5 bases). The germline V gene encodes CDR1 SGHKS and CDR2 YYEKEE (reference sequence). This CDR3 comprises 16 residues. V lost 0 bases and J 4 bases, leaving 16 bases between the germline ends. This CDR3 is CASSLAWTRGGTEAFF. The DNA of the CDR3 is TGTGCCAGCAGCTTGGCCTGGACCCGGGGGGGCACTGAAGCTTTCTTT.